Given below is one T cell receptor beta chain in context. Its cognate antigen is unknown. When sampled, the donors appeared nominally healthy, though they likely had unrecorded immune exposures. Trimming shortened V by 0 bases and J by 4 bases, and 7 bases separated the two germline ends. The length of the CDR3 is 14 residues. Germline lookup yields CDR1 SGDLS and CDR2 YYNGEE. This sample is drawn from a study of cytomegalovirus exposure and HLA in healthy donors. Broader study findings: The study listed 150 to 200 cytomegalovirus-associated TCR beta chains.

Use of 60 Vbeta and 13 Jbeta primers characterized the PCR. Measured with immunoSEQ multiplex PCR; TCRdb has only the in-frame clones, and not every one. This specimen shows about 200,000 clones; the ten leading clones hold around 1.1%. The receptor was derived from a girl aged 2 to 9 in good health and CMV-seropositive. Sequenced input: PBMCs. The chain has TRBV9 and TRBJ1-4; D possibly corresponds to TRBD1 (5 bases). In DNA, the CDR3 is TGTGCCAGCAGCGTAGCGGGGGTTAATGAAAAACTGTTTTTT. Encoded protein: CASSVAGVNEKLFF. Based on the CDR3 plus reference TRBV9 and TRBJ1-4, the full variable domain is DSGVTQTPKHLITATGQRVTLRCSPRSGDLSVYWYQQSLDQGLQFLIQYYNGEERAKGNILERFSAQQFPDLHSELNLSSLELGDSALYFCASSVAGVNEKLFFGSGTQLSVL.